This passage covers 15 T cell receptor beta chains from one sample sequenced in a study of blood T cell repertoires in COVID-19. Profiling relied on immunoSEQ multiplex PCR, and the TCRdb table lists in-frame clones only, not all of them. Found here are 200,000 to 300,000 clones, roughly 90% of them singletons; the top ten hold about 4.1%. The material sequenced was peripheral blood. The receptors originated from a man between 60 and 75 years old who had recovered from COVID-19.

V and J are TRBV4-1 and TRBJ2-7; 9 positions match TRBD2. Trimming cost V 1 base and J 3 bases; bases outside gene matches: 7. The CDR3 spans 16 residues. CDR1 is MGHRA, CDR2 YSYEKL, per germline. The CDR3 sequence: CASSQGTSVPLYEQYF. For the CDR3, the DNA is TGCGCCAGCAGCCAAGGGACTAGCGTACCCCTCTACGAGCAGTACTTC.

The table lists this clone with a few counts. The J gene is TRBJ1-5, the V gene TRBV4-1; a possible D gene is TRBD1 (6 bases). The germline V gene has CDR1 MGHRA and CDR2 YSYEKL. V lost 0 bases, J lost 0 bases, and 15 bases lay in between. This CDR3 region has 18 residues. The CDR3 coding sequence is TGCGCCAGCAGCCAAGAAGGAATGGACAGTAATAGCAATCAGCCCCAGCATTTT. Amino acids: CASSQEGMDSNSNQPQHF.

The chain combines TRBV30 with TRBJ1-2; TRBD1 agrees at 7 bases. Germline V lookup: CDR1 GTSNPN, CDR2 SVGIG (reference sequence). The V segment lost 5 bases and the J segment 7 bases; nucleotides outside the gene matches: 7. This CDR3 spans 12 amino acids. DNA of the CDR3: TGTGCCTGGGAAGCCGACAGGGTTGGCTACACCTTC. Its translation is CAWEADRVGYTF.

The V call is TRBV27, the J call TRBJ1-1; TRBD1 matches 8 bases. The CDR3 is 13 amino acids. Trimming cost V 5 bases and J 1 base; bases outside gene matches: 0. CDR1 and CDR2 (germline): MNHEY, SMNVEV (reference sequence). CDR3 loop: CASSGQGNTEAFF. The CDR3 DNA sequence: TGTGCCAGCAGTGGACAGGGGAACACTGAAGCTTTCTTT.

This chain joins TRBV2 and TRBJ1-2; TRBD1 matches at 9 bases. This CDR3 is 14 amino acids long. Germline V gene sequence: CDR1 SNHLY, CDR2 FYNNEI. After removal of 5 bases from V and 5 bases from J, the junction contained 6 bases not matched to a gene. The CDR3 loop reads CASSYDRGKYGYTF. The CDR3 bases are TGTGCCAGCAGTTACGACAGGGGGAAGTATGGCTACACCTTC.

V usage is TRBV6-5 and J usage is TRBJ2-1; 7 nucleotides align to TRBD1. CDR3 length equals 13 residues. The germline CDR1 and CDR2 sequences are MNHEY and SVGAGI. V shed 2 bases, J shed 9 bases, and the junction held 4 bases outside the gene matches. CDR3 bases: TGTGCCAGCAGTTACAAGGACAGGTTTGAGCAGTTCTTC. Its translation: CASSYKDRFEQFF.

This clone was seen only once. CDR3 amino acids: CASSQVYLGSSYNSPLHF. Here the CDR3 DNA reads TGTGCCAGCAGCCAAGTTTATCTCGGGAGCTCCTATAATTCACCCCTCCACTTT. The chain couples TRBV3-1 (or the pseudogene TRBV3-2) to TRBJ1-6, with D unclear. The CDR3 runs 18 residues. The V end lost 1 base, the J end lost 0 bases, and 13 bases lay between the germline ends. CDR1 and CDR2 from the germline V gene are LGHDT and YNNKEL (reference sequence).

As DNA, the CDR3 is TGTGCCAGCAGCCCCCTGACAGGGGGCCCAGATACGCAGTATTTT. Translated, it gives CASSPLTGGPDTQYF. The rearrangement joins TRBV7-2 to TRBJ2-3, with 10 bases aligning to TRBD1. The germline gives CDR1 SGHTA, CDR2 FQGNSA. The CDR3 has 15 residues. V gave up 5 bases and J gave up 4 bases; unmatched junction bases: 6. Full variable domain (outside the CDR3, taken from reference TRBV7-2 and TRBJ2-3): GAGVSQSPSNKVTEKGKDVELRCDPISGHTALYWYRQSLGQGLEFLIYFQGNSAPDKSGLPSDRFSAERTGGSVSTLTIQRTQQEDSAVYLCASSPLTGGPDTQYFGPGTRLTVL.

The chain carries TRBV7-2 and TRBJ2-7; D possibly corresponds to TRBD2 (6 bases). Trimming took off 8 bases at V and 2 bases at J, with 16 bases between the two ends. Germline V lookup: CDR1 SGHTA, CDR2 FQGNSA. CDR3 size: 14 residues. The CDR3 DNA follows: TGTGCCAGCGGCAATCCGGGACTTACCTACGAGCAGTACTTC. Its translation: CASGNPGLTYEQYF. Combining the CDR3 with reference TRBV7-2 and TRBJ2-7 gives the whole variable domain GAGVSQSPSNKVTEKGKDVELRCDPISGHTALYWYRQSLGQGLEFLIYFQGNSAPDKSGLPSDRFSAERTGGSVSTLTIQRTQQEDSAVYLCASGNPGLTYEQYFGPGTRLTVT.

This clone was observed once. V usage is TRBV4-2 and J usage is TRBJ2-4, with TRBD2 identical over 8 bases. Losses at the gene ends were 0 bases for V and 0 bases for J; bases not matched to a gene: 13. Germline CDR1 reads LGHNA; CDR2 reads YNFKEQ. The CDR3 extends over 20 amino acids. The CDR3 loop reads CASSQDFSGALNLAKNIQYF. CDR3 bases: TGTGCCAGCAGCCAAGATTTTAGCGGGGCCTTAAATTTAGCCAAAAACATTCAGTACTTC.

J is TRBJ1-6 and V is TRBV7-2; 9 bases align to TRBD1. Unmatched junction bases numbered 8, after V lost 5 bases and J lost 3 bases. CDR3 length equals 17 residues. Germline CDR1 is SGHTA and CDR2 is FQGNSA. DNA for the CDR3: TGTGCCAGCAGCCTGAACAGGGGGCGGAACTATAATTCACCCCTCCACTTT. It translates to CASSLNRGRNYNSPLHF.

This chain connects TRBV6-5 to TRBJ1-3, with D uncertain. This CDR3 contains 16 residues. Between the trimmed V and J ends, which lost 0 bases and 3 bases, there was a span of 12 bases. The V gene's germline CDR1 is MNHEY and CDR2 SVGAGI. This chain's CDR3 is CASSYSVGGNGNTIYF. DNA for the CDR3: TGTGCCAGCAGTTACTCGGTTGGAGGGAATGGAAACACCATATATTTT.

The CDR3: CAISGGPTNEKLFF. CDR3 DNA: TGTGCCATCAGTGGGGGGCCCACTAATGAAAAACTGTTTTTT. V and J are TRBV10-3 and TRBJ1-4, with D possibly matching TRBD1 (6 bases). This CDR3 region has 14 residues. The V gene's germline CDR1 is ENHRY and CDR2 SYGVKD. Deletions cut 4 bases from V and 2 bases from J, with 8 bases between.

The V and J genes are TRBV3-1 (or the pseudogene TRBV3-2) and TRBJ2-1, with D maybe TRBD2 (5 bases). The CDR3 spans 15 residues. CDR1 LGHDT and CDR2 YNNKEL come from the germline V gene (reference sequence). Trimming shortened V by 1 base and J by 4 bases, and 11 bases separated the two germline ends. CDR3 coding DNA: TGTGCCAGCAGCCAAGTAGGTCGGGGATACAATGAGCAGTTCTTC. Its translation is CASSQVGRGYNEQFF.

The chain couples TRBV28 to TRBJ2-5, with D unresolved. The CDR3 spans 13 residues. Germline V gene lookup returns CDR1 MDHEN and CDR2 SYDVKM. The V end lost 4 bases, the J end lost 4 bases, and 10 bases lay between the germline ends. The DNA for the CDR3 is TGTGCCAGCAGTTCGGAGCCGGGAGAGACCCAGTACTTC. Protein: CASSSEPGETQYF.